Listed below are T cell receptor beta chains from one sample, sequenced in a study of shared clonotypes between healthy human individuals. Libraries were prepared by immunoSEQ multiplex PCR; TCRdb keeps only in-frame clonotypes and omits some of them. The profile covers 2,500,000 or so clones, with roughly 92% appearing a single time and 0.37% taken by the ten largest. Sequenced sample: naive CD4+ T cells from PBMCs. Receptor source: a man in his late teens or twenties in good health. Some clones in this sample may be carry-over from other donors' samples. The CDR3 runs from the conserved cysteine through the conserved F or W. A D gene is named only where the DNA matches it firmly. The size field is filled for only some rows; it gives once, few, many or a size class.

clone size: NA; J gene: TRBJ2-2; D gene: NA; V gene: TRBV11-2; CDR3 DNA: TGTGCCAGCAAACTTCAGCGGGTCGAAACCGGGGAGCTGTTTTTT; CDR3 protein: CASKLQRVETGELFF
clone size: NA; J gene: TRBJ2-5; D gene: TRBD1; V gene: TRBV5-1; CDR3 DNA: TGCGCCAGCAGCTGGGGGACAGGGGTTTTAGAGACCCAGTACTTC; CDR3 protein: CASSWGTGVLETQYF
clone size: once; J gene: TRBJ1-2; D gene: TRBD1; V gene: TRBV9; CDR3 DNA: TGTGCCAGCAGCGCTAGGGGACAGACGGCCCCCTATGGCTACACCTTC; CDR3 protein: CASSARGQTAPYGYTF
clone size: NA; J gene: TRBJ2-1; D gene: TRBD2; V gene: TRBV27; CDR3 DNA: TGTGCCAGCAGCCCTGGACTAGCGGGAGGTTTTGAGCAGTTCTTC; CDR3 protein: CASSPGLAGGFEQFF
clone size: once; J gene: TRBJ1-5; D gene: NA; V gene: TRBV29-1; CDR3 DNA: TGCAGCGTAGCCGACAGATACAATCAGCCCCAGCATTTT; CDR3 protein: CSVADRYNQPQHF
clone size: NA; J gene: TRBJ2-1; D gene: NA; V gene: TRBV2; CDR3 DNA: TGTGCCAGCACCTTAAGCCAACTGACCAATGAGCAGTTCTTC; CDR3 protein: CASTLSQLTNEQFF
clone size: few; J gene: TRBJ1-2; D gene: NA; V gene: TRBV28; CDR3 DNA: TGTGCCAGCACCTCCCCGACATTTAGGGGTGATGGCTACACCTTC; CDR3 protein: CASTSPTFRGDGYTF
clone size: once; J gene: TRBJ1-4; D gene: NA; V gene: TRBV28; CDR3 DNA: TGTGCCAGCAGTGACCTGGGGGGCTCAACTAATGAAAAACTGTTTTTT; CDR3 protein: CASSDLGGSTNEKLFF
clone size: NA; J gene: TRBJ2-3; D gene: NA; V gene: TRBV30; CDR3 DNA: TGTGCCTGGAGTGTCGATGGACGCAAGAATACGCAGTATTTT; CDR3 protein: CAWSVDGRKNTQYF
clone size: few; J gene: TRBJ2-4; D gene: TRBD2; V gene: TRBV19; CDR3 DNA: TGTGCCAGTAGTACCTTCGGGGGGGGCCGGAGGGACAAAAACATTCAGTACTTC; CDR3 protein: CASSTFGGGRRDKNIQYF
clone size: NA; J gene: TRBJ1-5; D gene: TRBD1; V gene: TRBV30; CDR3 DNA: TGTGCCTGCTCCGGGACAGGGGCTTCACGAGGCAATCAGCCCCAGCATTTT; CDR3 protein: CACSGTGASRGNQPQHF